The 2 T cell receptor delta chains below all came from one sample that was sequenced in a study of delta chains in infants with herpesvirus infections. Gamma-chain- and delta-chain-specific primers converted PBMC RNA into TCR cDNA. TCRdb re-called clones from the RT-PCR reads via CATT. The sample has under 350 delta-chain clones, less than 65% seen once; the top ten hold nearly 99%. Sample: peripheral blood, taken at time point 1 of longitudinal follow-up. The source is a human donor who was a Ugandan infant, either HIV-exposed or HIV-unexposed (not recorded which).

This clone rates as hyperexpanded. Other DNA sequences in this specimen translate into the identical CDR3. The chain links TRDV1 to TRDJ1, with 8 bases fitting TRDD3. This CDR3 has 21 amino acids. CDR1 is TSWWSYY, CDR2 QGS, per germline. J lost 4 bases, V lost 2 bases, and 24 bases had no gene match. CDR3 sequence reads: CALGEVSRWAYGIRGGDKLIF. The CDR3 DNA follows: TGTGCTCTTGGGGAAGTAAGTAGATGGGCCTACGGGATACGCGGAGGCGATAAACTCATCTTT.

A remark on this clone: The TCRdb protein comes from a much larger clone and disagrees with this DNA's translation at residue 10, likely due to a read error; the protein given here is derived from the DNA. The CDR3 DNA reads TGTGCTCTTGGGGAACGGGTAAACTGGTGTGGGCCTACCTCTTTCTGGGGGATACGGAAGTACACCGATAAACTCATCTTT. It encodes CALGERVNWCGPTSFWGIRKYTDKLIF. This chain joins TRDV1 and TRDJ1, with 12 nucleotides matching TRDD3. Germline V gene lookup returns CDR1 TSWWSYY and CDR2 QGS. Losses at the gene ends were 1 base for V and 0 bases for J; bases not matched to a gene: 33. The CDR3 has 27 residues.